The 10 T cell receptor beta chains listed next were all sequenced from one sample in a study of cytomegalovirus exposure and HLA in healthy donors. PCR used 60 Vbeta primers and 13 Jbeta primers. The repertoire was sequenced with immunoSEQ multiplex PCR; TCRdb's copy has only in-frame clones and lacks some. The sample includes approximately 190,000 clones, 70% to 85% seen only once; the top ten take roughly 0.098%. Input material: PBMCs. These receptors were taken from a boy younger than 10 in good health and CMV-seronegative.

This sequence joins TRBV9 and TRBJ2-7, with a weak D call TRBD1 (7 bases). The CDR3 is made up of 15 amino acids. Between the trimmed V and J ends, which lost 0 bases and 2 bases, there was a span of 12 bases. Germline V gene sequence: CDR1 SGDLS, CDR2 YYNGEE. The CDR3 spells CASSVGGDSTYEQYF. The CDR3 nucleotides are TGTGCCAGCAGCGTAGGGGGGGACAGTACCTACGAGCAGTACTTC.

The V call is TRBV5-4, the J call TRBJ2-1; 10 positions match TRBD1. The V and J ends lost 5 bases and 3 bases, in that order; junction bases with no gene match: 8. Germline CDR1 and CDR2: SGHNT and YYREEE (reference sequence). CDR3 length equals 16 residues. The CDR3 bases are TGTGCCAGCAGGGACGTGGGGGACAGGGGCTACAATGAGCAGTTCTTC. Encoded protein: CASRDVGDRGYNEQFF. Drawing the rest from reference TRBV5-4 and TRBJ2-1, the complete variable domain is ETGVTQSPTHLIKTRGQQVTLRCSSQSGHNTVSWYQQALGQGPQFIFQYYREEENGRGNFPPRFSGLQFPNYSSELNVNALELDDSALYLCASRDVGDRGYNEQFFGPGTRLTVL.

The gene calls are TRBV5-1 and TRBJ2-7; the D gene is possibly TRBD1 (6 bases). The CDR3 is 13 amino acids. Between the trimmed V and J ends, which lost 2 bases and 5 bases, there was a span of 11 bases. Germline lookup yields CDR1 SGHRS and CDR2 YFSETQ. This CDR3 is CASSFWGPDEQYF. The CDR3 nucleotides are TGCGCCAGCAGCTTTTGGGGGCCAGACGAGCAGTACTTC.

In regard to this clone: This sample also contains other DNA sequences that code for the same CDR3. The chain joins TRBV7-2 to TRBJ1-2; weak D call: TRBD1 (6 bases). The CDR3 extends over 12 amino acids. The germline gives CDR1 SGHTA, CDR2 FQGNSA. V shed 2 bases and J shed 5 bases, with 6 bases lying between them. The CDR3 here is CASSLTGYGYTF. The CDR3 DNA reads as TGTGCCAGCAGCTTAACAGGGTATGGCTACACCTTC.

This clone appeared a few times. The V gene is TRBV19, the J gene TRBJ2-1; 8 nucleotides match TRBD2. With 4 bases clipped from V and 3 bases from J, the junction kept 2 bases outside the gene matches. The germline V gene has CDR1 LNHDA and CDR2 SQIVND (reference sequence). This CDR3 is built from 14 residues. The chain's CDR3 is CASSSGGYYNEQFF. In DNA, the CDR3 is TGTGCCAGTAGTAGCGGGGGGTACTACAATGAGCAGTTCTTC.

The chain combines TRBV12-5 with TRBJ1-2; TRBD1 aligns across 8 bases. CDR1 and CDR2 (germline): LGHNT, FRNRAP. With 1 base clipped from V and 9 bases from J, the junction kept 19 bases outside the gene matches. CDR3 length: 18 residues. CDR3 nucleotide sequence: TGTGCTAGTGGTTTGGGCGGGGGTGGGTGGACAGGGTGGTTTCGCTACACCTTC. It yields the protein CASGLGGGGWTGWFRYTF.

V usage is TRBV27 and J usage is TRBJ1-1, with D tentatively TRBD1 (6 bases). The germline CDR1 and CDR2 sequences are MNHEY and SMNVEV (reference sequence). V was clipped by 11 bases and J by 0 bases, with 13 bases between them. The CDR3 is made up of 13 amino acids. The CDR3 bases are TGTGCCGCTAGGACAGCCATGAACACTGAAGCTTTCTTT. This sequence encodes CAARTAMNTEAFF.

This chain connects TRBV15 to TRBJ1-5, with TRBD1 matching over 7 bases. Per germline, CDR1 LNHNV and CDR2 YYDKDF (reference sequence). This CDR3 region has 20 residues. V was pared by 2 bases and J by 0 bases, with 16 bases of the junction left unmatched. Here the CDR3 reads CATSRLSPGQDRDSNQPQHF. The CDR3 nucleotides are TGTGCCACCAGCAGACTTTCCCCCGGACAGGACCGAGATAGCAATCAGCCCCAGCATTTT.

The genes are TRBV4-2 and TRBJ2-3, with D perhaps matching TRBD2 (6 bases). This CDR3 has 15 residues. The germline gives CDR1 LGHNA, CDR2 YNFKEQ. V was clipped by 5 bases and J by 2 bases, with 14 bases between them. CDR3 in amino acids: CASSTRLDYTDTQYF. Here the CDR3 DNA reads TGTGCCAGCAGCACTCGACTGGACTACACAGATACGCAGTATTTT.

The rearrangement joins TRBV7-2 to TRBJ2-5; a possible D gene is TRBD2 (6 bases). V shed 3 bases and J shed 5 bases, with 16 bases lying between them. Germline V gene data show CDR1 as SGHTA and CDR2 as FQGNSA. CDR3 length equals 15 residues. CDR3 region: CASSFGGGAVETQYF. The CDR3 DNA is TGTGCCAGCAGCTTTGGTGGAGGGGCGGTCGAGACCCAGTACTTC.